The 15 T cell receptor beta chains in this list originate from one sample, sequenced in a study of glioma-infiltrating T cells after dendritic cell vaccination. The protocol was immunoSEQ multiplex PCR, while the TCRdb copy is restricted to in-frame clones and leaves out a portion. The sample consists of tens of thousands of clones, around 87% of them appearing once. Indicated time point: after dendritic cell vaccination, including at tumor progression/relapse. Sequences were derived from blood, sampled after dendritic cell vaccination. These receptors came from a human donor with glioblastoma.

The rearrangement uses TRBV7-2 and TRBJ2-2; tentatively, D is TRBD2 (5 bases). The germline gives CDR1 SGHTA, CDR2 FQGNSA. The length of the CDR3 is 14 residues. V shed 5 bases and J shed 9 bases, with 16 bases lying between them. CDR3: CASSRVGDQRELFF. Written as DNA, the CDR3 is TGTGCCAGCAGCCGCGTCGGGGATCAGAGGGAGCTGTTTTTT.

The rearrangement links TRBV7-8 to TRBJ2-3; 12 bases map to TRBD2. The CDR3 is made up of 16 amino acids. V lost 5 bases, J lost 9 bases, and 12 bases stayed unmatched. Germline V CDR1 and CDR2: SGHVS, FQNEAQ. CDR3 loop: CASSKTSGGAPGTQYF. The CDR3 nucleotides read TGTGCCAGCAGCAAGACTAGCGGGGGCGCCCCGGGGACGCAGTATTTT.

The chain recombines TRBV19 with TRBJ2-7; weak D call: TRBD1 (6 bases). Germline-derived CDR1 and CDR2 are LNHDA and SQIVND (reference sequence). This CDR3 spans 15 amino acids. V dropped 6 bases and J dropped 1 base, with 16 bases sitting between them. The CDR3 DNA reads as TGTGCCAGTAGGCCACAAGCAGGGGCTTCCTACGAGCAGTACTTC. As protein: CASRPQAGASYEQYF.

CDR3 residues: CASSRGGHEETQYF. The DNA of the CDR3 is TGCGCCAGCAGCCGGGGAGGACACGAAGAGACCCAGTACTTC. The chain uses TRBV4-1 and TRBJ2-5; a possible D gene is TRBD2 (6 bases). Germline CDR1 is MGHRA and CDR2 is YSYEKL. The CDR3 spans 14 residues. The V and J ends lost 4 bases and 3 bases respectively, with 12 bases between them.

The sample holds one count of this clone. V usage is TRBV5-1 and J usage is TRBJ2-7; D possibly corresponds to TRBD2 (5 bases). The CDR3 covers 15 residues. CDR1 is SGHRS and CDR2 is YFSETQ in the germline V gene. Trimming left V 1 base short and J 0 bases short, with 11 bases between. The CDR3 protein is CASSLIPGSSYEQYF. The CDR3 DNA is TGCGCCAGCAGCTTGATACCGGGGAGCTCCTACGAGCAGTACTTC.

The rearrangement links TRBV5-1 to TRBJ2-2; no clear D gene. Germline CDR1 SGHRS, CDR2 YFSETQ. This CDR3 comprises 14 residues. V was pared by 4 bases and J by 2 bases, with 9 bases between. The DNA of the CDR3 is TGCGCCAGCAGCCCCGACTCTAACACCGGGGAGCTGTTTTTT. This gives the protein CASSPDSNTGELFF.

This clone was observed a single time. This chain joins TRBV6-5 and TRBJ2-5; 7 nucleotides align to TRBD2. The trim removed 4 bases at V and 5 bases at J, leaving 10 bases unmatched. The CDR3 has 15 amino acids. The germline gives CDR1 MNHEY, CDR2 SVGAGI. DNA of the CDR3: TGTGCCAGCAGTTTCCGGGGGGTAGGGATTGAGACCCAGTACTTC. This sequence encodes CASSFRGVGIETQYF.

This clone appeared once. The V and J genes are TRBV7-2 and TRBJ2-2; the match to TRBD1 covers 8 bases. With 5 bases clipped from V and 6 bases from J, the junction kept 11 bases outside the gene matches. CDR1 and CDR2 (germline): SGHTA, FQGNSA. The CDR3 runs 16 residues. The CDR3 here is CASSLRTGRPAGELFF. The CDR3 nucleotides read TGTGCCAGCAGCCTTCGGACAGGGCGCCCAGCCGGGGAGCTGTTTTTT.

This chain links TRBV5-5 with TRBJ2-7; 11 nucleotides align to TRBD1. Germline CDR1 reads SGHKS; CDR2 reads YYEKEE (reference sequence). V shed 3 bases, J shed 1 base, and the junction held 6 bases outside the gene matches. The CDR3 spans 16 residues. CDR3 nucleotides: TGTGCCAGCAGCTACGGAGGGGACAGGGGGTCCTACGAGCAGTACTTC. Protein: CASSYGGDRGSYEQYF.

In DNA form, the CDR3 reads TGCGCCAGCACCGAGGACAGGGGAAGTAAGGGCCGCTACGAGCAGTACTTC. As protein: CASTEDRGSKGRYEQYF. V and J are TRBV5-1 and TRBJ2-7; TRBD1 agrees at 9 bases. With V trimmed by 6 bases and J by 3 bases, 16 bases remained unmatched. This CDR3 has 17 residues. From germline, CDR1 is SGHRS and CDR2 YFSETQ. Based on the CDR3 plus reference TRBV5-1 and TRBJ2-7, the full variable domain is KAGVTQTPRYLIKTRGQQVTLSCSPISGHRSVSWYQQTPGQGLQFLFEYFSETQRNKGNFPGRFSGRQFSNSRSEMNVSTLELGDSALYLCASTEDRGSKGRYEQYFGPGTRLTVT.

The J gene is TRBJ2-7, the V gene TRBV7-2; 10 bases agree with TRBD2. This CDR3 spans 16 amino acids. CDR1 and CDR2 (germline): SGHTA, FQGNSA. With 5 bases clipped from V and 2 bases from J, the junction kept 9 bases outside the gene matches. The CDR3 loop is CASSLGASGGPYEQYF. DNA for the CDR3: TGTGCCAGCAGCCTCGGGGCTAGCGGGGGCCCCTACGAGCAGTACTTC. Together with reference TRBV7-2 and TRBJ2-7, the CDR3 gives the full variable domain: GAGVSQSPSNKVTEKGKDVELRCDPISGHTALYWYRQSLGQGLEFLIYFQGNSAPDKSGLPSDRFSAERTGGSVSTLTIQRTQQEDSAVYLCASSLGASGGPYEQYFGPGTRLTVT.

About this clone: One end of the junction varies from germline; a read error may be responsible. The V call is TRBV6-1, the J call TRBJ1-5; D is unclear. CDR1 and CDR2 from the germline V gene are MNHNS and SASEGT. The CDR3 covers 15 residues. The CDR3 protein is CASSDNGYSNQSQHF. In DNA, the CDR3 is TGTGCCAGCAGTGATAACGGCTATAGCAATCAGTCCCAGCATTTT.

The chain links TRBV19 to TRBJ1-1; 7 bases agree with TRBD1. Germline-derived CDR1 and CDR2 are LNHDA and SQIVND (reference sequence). CDR3 length: 16 amino acids. Trimming cost V 2 bases and J 0 bases; bases outside gene matches: 6. CDR3: CASSIPWTGMNTEAFF. As DNA, the CDR3 is TGTGCCAGTAGTATACCCTGGACAGGAATGAACACTGAAGCTTTCTTT.

The rearrangement joins TRBV5-4 to TRBJ2-7, with D hard to call. CDR3 length: 14 amino acids. The V gene lost 0 bases and the J gene lost 0 bases, with 7 bases spanning the gap. CDR1 and CDR2 (germline): SGHNT, YYREEE (reference sequence). CDR3 sequence (DNA): TGTGCCAGCAGCTTGGACTTAATCTCCTACGAGCAGTACTTC. It is translated as CASSLDLISYEQYF.

This clone was seen a handful of times. This chain joins TRBV7-2 and TRBJ2-1, with D maybe TRBD1 (6 bases). Deletions cut 8 bases from V and 5 bases from J, with 16 bases between. CDR1 and CDR2 from the germline V gene are SGHTA and FQGNSA. The CDR3 has 14 residues. The CDR3 DNA reads as TGTGCCAGCGGGCGGGCAGGGGTCGACAATGAGCAGTTCTTC. Translated: CASGRAGVDNEQFF. Combining the CDR3 with reference TRBV7-2 and TRBJ2-1 gives the whole variable domain GAGVSQSPSNKVTEKGKDVELRCDPISGHTALYWYRQSLGQGLEFLIYFQGNSAPDKSGLPSDRFSAERTGGSVSTLTIQRTQQEDSAVYLCASGRAGVDNEQFFGPGTRLTVL.